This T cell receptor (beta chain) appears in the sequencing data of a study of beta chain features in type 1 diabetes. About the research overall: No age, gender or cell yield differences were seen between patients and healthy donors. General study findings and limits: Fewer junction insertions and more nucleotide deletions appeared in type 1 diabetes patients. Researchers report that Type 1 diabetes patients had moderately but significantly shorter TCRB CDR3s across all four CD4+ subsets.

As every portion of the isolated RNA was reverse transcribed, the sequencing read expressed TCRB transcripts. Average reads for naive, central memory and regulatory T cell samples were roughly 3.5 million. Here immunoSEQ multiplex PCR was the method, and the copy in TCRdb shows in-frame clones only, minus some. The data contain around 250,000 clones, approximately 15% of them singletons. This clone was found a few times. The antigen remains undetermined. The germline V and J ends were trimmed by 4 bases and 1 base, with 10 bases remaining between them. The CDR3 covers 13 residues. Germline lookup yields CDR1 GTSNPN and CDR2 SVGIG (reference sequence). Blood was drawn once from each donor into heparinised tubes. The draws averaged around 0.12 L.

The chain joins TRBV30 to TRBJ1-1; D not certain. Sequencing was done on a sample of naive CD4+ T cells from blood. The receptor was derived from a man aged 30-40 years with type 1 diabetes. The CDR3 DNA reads TGTGCCTGGAAGACACTGACGAACACTGAAGCTTTCTTT. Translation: CAWKTLTNTEAFF.